This TCR beta chain was captured by sequencing in a study of response to subunit inactivated influenza vaccine. Study conclusions and caveats: New T cells are recruited in small numbers by each seasonal influenza vaccination, according to the authors' suggestion.

TCRdb ran MiXCR on the RT-PCR reads and lists one entry per CDR3 protein. The sample gives fewer than 600,000 distinct CDR3 sequences, under 8.5% of which show up once; around 13% is in the top ten. With regard to this clonotype: Antigen: not known.

From germline, CDR1 is DFQATT and CDR2 SNEGSKA (reference sequence). CDR3 length: 14 residues. V lost 3 bases and J lost 3, with 11 bases in between. This TCR derives from a man aged 50 to 75 who received an inactivated influenza vaccine. This chain joins TRBV20-1 and TRBJ2-2, with a weak D call TRBD2 (7 bases). The sequencing used PBMCs from blood, collected about 24 months after vaccination. CDR3 in amino acids: CSASRGADTGELFF. For the CDR3, the DNA is TGCAGTGCTAGTCGGGGGGCGGACACCGGGGAGCTGTTTTTT.